This record covers a single T cell receptor (beta chain). This clonotype was observed at least ten times. The antigen it binds to is not known. No base qualities exist here, and no much larger clone lies one base off it. The record originates from a study of neurological immune-mediated disorders (dated by TCRdb to 2018 to 2020). Regarding the study in general: The study compared peripheral blood TCR-beta repertoires of HTLV-I-associated myelopathy (HAM/TSP) patients, multiple sclerosis patients and healthy controls using UMI-based sequencing. The 95 to 110 TCR-beta libraries covered PBMC samples along with longitudinal samples, technical triplicates, and paired sorted CD4+ and CD8+ T-cell subsets. The cohort was made up of 68 subjects, consisting of roughly 14 HAM/TSP patients, some 34 multiple sclerosis patients and about 20 healthy controls. Findings and caveats that apply to the study as a whole: TCR clonal expansion was highest in HAM/TSP patients and lowest in MS patients, with MS patients falling below even healthy controls. No identical CDR3 amino acid sequences were found to be shared among expanded clones across subjects, suggesting that TCR-beta repertoires were private in all groups.

cDNA was synthesized by template-switch 5'RACE using a primer with a 10-nucleotide random unique molecular identifier that tagged each TCR transcript. Every sequencing run covered 15-18 subjects and yielded more than 180 million TCR-beta sequences. The RNeasy kit was used for extraction of total RNA. Using the KAPA Real-time Library Amplification kit, TCR-beta VDJ regions were amplified with primers for the TCR constant region and the 5'RACE anchor. A first PCR added sample indexes and Illumina adaptors, after which a second PCR increased the library yield. The roughly 650 bp TCR product was size-selected on a 2% E-gel SizeSelection system after Ampure bead purification. Before pooling, libraries had their quality checked on a Bioanalyzer, their concentration measured with Qubit, and their quantity determined with the Kapa Library Quantification kit. Paired-end 2 x 150 bp sequencing of the libraries was performed on an Illumina HiSeq 2500. To increase sequence diversity, roughly 24-31% phiX was spiked into each library pool. Under the source paper's analysis protocol: Quality-filtered reads were processed with the UMI-based MiGEC pipeline, which removed over 80% of raw TCR sequences during error correction. VDJ genes were aligned to IMGT germline references, and each clonotype was defined by a unique CDR3 amino acid sequence together with V-J genes. VDJtools evaluated clonal expansion, Shannon diversity and CDR3 relatedness (CalcPairwiseDistances, ClusterSamples); CLCbio workbench built phylogenetic trees. Clones with at least 8 unique UMIs were defined as expanded, with this threshold being based on coefficient-of-variation modelling across technical triplicates. TCRdb ran its own pipeline on the public reads, namely fastp trimming at Q25 and MiXCR clone calling, and kept in-frame beta chains. Duplicate CDR3 protein sequences are folded into a single record with the most common DNA and genes. TCRdb assigned the V and J calls; the authors' analysis was not used. The sample records around 40,000 distinct CDR3 sequences, just under 7.5% of which are singletons. The top ten hold around 5% of the sample.

Healthy controls were blood bank volunteers in Maryland, USA. Sorted-subset TCR libraries were prepared from around 1 million sorted CD4+ or CD8+ T cells. Peripheral blood underwent Ficoll-Hypaque density gradient centrifugation to isolate PBMCs, which were then cryopreserved in liquid nitrogen. The study also sequenced paired sorted CD4+ and CD8+ subsets from healthy controls, HAM/TSP patients and MS patients. The receptor comes from a man aged 50-59 years in good health. What was sequenced was CD4+ T cells from blood.

The DNA is as follows: TGCAGTGCTGCCCCCCCGGGGGGAACTAATGAAAAACTGTTTTTT. It translates as CSAAPPGGTNEKLFF. The chain is made from TRBV20-1 and TRBJ1-4, and perhaps TRBD1 as D gene, on 5 matching bases. CDR1 and CDR2, looked up from the germline V gene (reference sequence), are DFQATT and SNEGSKA. A distance of 14 bases separates the germline ends of V and J, which lose 5 bases and 1 base respectively. The CDR3, cysteine through phenylalanine, is 15 amino acids long. Kept here is only the CDR3 DNA, which spans 45 bases and is read in frame from base 1.